This T cell receptor (beta chain) is drawn from a study of T cell repertoires in cytomegalovirus infection. Study summary: Recently described HLA-C-restricted plus well-studied HLA-B-restricted CMV epitopes were used. A matching HLA type, together with CMV infection, was signaled by public TCR beta signatures.

TCRdb ran MiXCR on the reads and lists one entry per CDR3 protein. The top ten hold around 13% of the sample, which has about 770,000 distinct CDR3 sequences, 25% to 35% seen once. Per the germline V gene, CDR1 is MNHEY and CDR2 is SMNVEV (reference sequence). V was cut by 3 bases and J by 4 bases, with 9 bases left in between. This CDR3 is 13 amino acids long. This clonotype occurred once. Its target is not known. Findings and caveats of the study: The response measured ex vivo was dominated by TCR beta clonotypes (HLA-C-restricted and CMV-specific).

The V call is TRBV27, the J call TRBJ1-1; D is ambiguous. The TCR was taken from a human donor in good health (CMV status not recorded). Some clones in this sample may be carry-over from other donors' samples. The source material was cultured CD8+ T cells from PBMCs, sampled from culture after CMV antigen stimulation. The CDR3 is CASSFGGFTEAFF. The CDR3 DNA reads as TGTGCCAGCAGTTTTGGAGGGTTCACTGAAGCTTTCTTT.